These 30 T cell receptor beta chains were all obtained from the same sample, sequenced in a study of T-cell reconstitution after alpha-beta-depleted transplantation in children. Unique molecular identifiers were incorporated when the TCRbeta library was constructed. TCRdb re-called the PCR reads with MiXCR, one entry per CDR3 protein. The table records some 840,000 distinct CDR3 sequences, 15% to 20% of them present only once. The starting material was PBMCs, mostly from graft donor cells, obtained 360 days after TCRalphabeta/CD19-depleted stem cell transplant. The source is a male patient under 18 who had a stem cell transplant for acute lymphoblastic leukemia, so the T cells may come from the graft donor.

This chain links TRBV5-1 with TRBJ2-7; D not certain. The CDR3 runs 15 residues. V was cut by 4 bases and J by 5 bases, with 19 bases left in between. Germline V gives CDR1 SGHRS, CDR2 YFSETQ. The CDR3, as DNA: TGCGCCAGCAGCAGGGCCGGGCAGGATGGTGACGAGCAGTACTTC. Its protein product is CASSRAGQDGDEQYF.

At least ten counts were recorded for this clonotype. The rearrangement links TRBV5-1 to TRBJ2-3, with TRBD1 matching over 7 bases. The germline V gene has CDR1 SGHRS and CDR2 YFSETQ. The V and J ends lost 3 bases and 5 bases, in that order; junction bases with no gene match: 9. This CDR3 is built from 15 residues. This chain's CDR3 is CASSSWTGRVDTQYF. In DNA form, the CDR3 reads TGCGCCAGCAGCTCCTGGACAGGTCGGGTAGATACGCAGTATTTT.

This clonotype came up many times. The genes are TRBV24-1 and TRBJ2-1; no clear D. CDR3 length: 13 residues. The V and J ends lost 5 bases and 5 bases respectively, with 9 bases between them. Germline V gives CDR1 KGHDR, CDR2 SFDVKD. The CDR3 nucleotides are TGTGCCACCAGTGGGCTAGGGAACAATGAGCAGTTCTTC. Its translation: CATSGLGNNEQFF.

The CDR3 region has the DNA TGTGCCAGCGAGACCCGGGCATACAATGAGCAGTTCTTC. Protein product: CASETRAYNEQFF. The chain couples TRBV12-3 or TRBV12-4 to TRBJ2-1; D uncertain. The CDR3 spans 13 residues. V lost 8 bases to trimming and J lost 4 bases, with 12 bases between them.

This chain joins TRBV6-1 and TRBJ2-6; 7 bases line up with TRBD1. Looked up from germline, CDR1 is MNHNS and CDR2 is SASEGT. The CDR3 extends over 18 amino acids. V was clipped by 6 bases and J by 1 base; unmatched bases: 12. This CDR3 reads CASRLRRGYSSGANVLTF. As DNA, the CDR3 is TGTGCCAGCAGGCTCCGCAGGGGGTACTCATCTGGGGCCAACGTCCTGACTTTC.

The chain uses TRBV28 and TRBJ2-1; a possible D gene is TRBD2 (5 bases). Trimming cost V 2 bases and J 7 bases, with 18 bases left between them. Germline values: CDR1 MDHEN, CDR2 SYDVKM. The CDR3 spans 16 residues. The CDR3 region has the DNA TGTGCCAGCAGTTTAGCCCTAGCAATTAGGAAAAATGAGCAGTTCTTC. Translating gives CASSLALAIRKNEQFF.

This clonotype was seen at least ten times. The V and J genes are TRBV4-1 and TRBJ2-1, with D possibly being TRBD1 (5 bases). V lost 4 bases and J lost 9, with 7 bases in between. CDR3 length: 11 residues. The germline CDR1 and CDR2 sequences are MGHRA and YSYEKL. CDR3 DNA: TGCGCCAGCAGCCCCAGGGTTGAGCAGTTCTTC. It is translated as CASSPRVEQFF.

The J gene is TRBJ2-3, the V gene TRBV12-3 or TRBV12-4; perhaps TRBD2 as D (5 bases). The CDR3 has 16 residues. Trimming pared 2 bases from V and 2 bases from J, leaving 14 bases between. The CDR3 reads CASSLRWEMVTDTQYF. The CDR3, as DNA: TGTGCCAGCAGTTTAAGGTGGGAGATGGTCACAGATACGCAGTATTTT.

The table lists this clonotype with a few counts. The chain combines TRBV7-8 with TRBJ1-4; no definite D call. V lost 1 base and J lost 0, with 9 bases in between. Germline loops: CDR1 SGHVS, CDR2 FQNEAQ. The CDR3 sequence is 16 residues long. The CDR3 DNA is TGTGCCAGCAGCTTAGTCCGCGTCGCAACTAATGAAAAACTGTTTTTT. It translates to CASSLVRVATNEKLFF.

The V call is TRBV13, the J call TRBJ2-7; D perhaps matches TRBD2 (6 bases). V lost 0 bases and J lost 3, with 15 bases in between. The CDR3 has 16 amino acids. Looked up from germline, CDR1 is PRHDT and CDR2 is FYEKMQ (reference sequence). The CDR3 loop is CASSLGLGLRGYEQYF. In nucleotides, the CDR3 is TGTGCCAGCAGCTTAGGCCTCGGACTGCGGGGCTACGAGCAGTACTTC.

The genes are TRBV19 and TRBJ2-5; D not certain. Looked up from germline, CDR1 is LNHDA and CDR2 is SQIVND (reference sequence). There are 15 residues in the CDR3. Trimming removed 3 bases at V and 5 bases at J, with 16 bases between. This CDR3 is CASSIGRTLGETQYF. DNA of the CDR3: TGTGCCAGTAGTATCGGCAGAACCCTGGGGGAGACCCAGTACTTC.

This clonotype was recorded a few times. The rearrangement uses TRBV3-1 and TRBJ1-2, with TRBD1 identical over 7 bases. The germline V gene encodes CDR1 LGHDT and CDR2 YNNKEL (reference sequence). Trimming removed 1 base from V and 8 bases from J; junction bases left unmatched: 4. This CDR3 has 13 amino acids. The CDR3 reads CASSQGGTVGYTF. The CDR3 DNA is TGTGCCAGCAGCCAAGGCGGGACAGTCGGCTACACCTTC.

This clonotype was counted ten times or more. This chain links TRBV4-1 with TRBJ2-7, with 8 bases fitting TRBD1. This CDR3 is 14 amino acids long. Germline V gene data show CDR1 as MGHRA and CDR2 as YSYEKL. The junction had 6 bases not matched to a gene; V was cut back by 4 bases and J by 4 bases. CDR3 sequence: CASSLRQGWYEQYF. Written as DNA, the CDR3 is TGCGCCAGCAGCCTAAGACAGGGGTGGTACGAGCAGTACTTC.

This clonotype was seen more than once but under ten times. The V gene is TRBV4-1, the J gene TRBJ2-7, with 7 nucleotides matching TRBD1. Germline V CDR1 and CDR2: MGHRA, YSYEKL. The CDR3 runs to 15 residues. V was pared by 3 bases and J by 3 bases, with 8 bases of the junction left unmatched. The CDR3 region has the DNA TGCGCCAGCAGCCATGAAGACAGGGAATTCTACGAGCAGTACTTC. Its translation is CASSHEDREFYEQYF.

This chain uses TRBV5-1 with TRBJ1-4; no clear D gene. CDR1 is SGHRS, CDR2 YFSETQ, per germline. The V and J ends lost 4 bases and 5 bases respectively, with 12 bases between them. This CDR3 spans 14 amino acids. In DNA form, the CDR3 reads TGCGCCAGCAGCGAGACCGCTGCGAATGAAAAACTGTTTTTT. Translated, it gives CASSETAANEKLFF.

This clonotype was found a few times. The chain couples TRBV5-1 to TRBJ2-2; D might be TRBD2 (5 bases). Looked up from germline, CDR1 is SGHRS and CDR2 is YFSETQ. This CDR3 has 14 residues. Between the trimmed V and J ends, which lost 5 bases and 3 bases, there was a span of 11 bases. CDR3: CASRSGFDTGELFF. The CDR3, as DNA: TGCGCCAGCAGAAGCGGCTTTGACACCGGGGAGCTGTTTTTT.

The V gene is TRBV4-1, the J gene TRBJ2-2; TRBD2 matches 10 bases. CDR1 and CDR2 (germline): MGHRA, YSYEKL. CDR3 length equals 18 residues. The trim removed 4 bases at V and 0 bases at J, leaving 8 bases unmatched. CDR3 amino acids: CASSRRLAGESNTGELFF. DNA of the CDR3: TGCGCCAGCAGCCGTCGACTAGCGGGCGAGTCGAACACCGGGGAGCTGTTTTTT.

This clonotype was counted only a few times. The V gene is TRBV10-3, the J gene TRBJ2-1; 12 bases align to TRBD2. V lost 6 bases and J lost 6; bases outside the gene matches: 9. This CDR3 spans 16 amino acids. Germline CDR1 ENHRY, CDR2 SYGVKD. The CDR3 protein is CAISQLAGGPSNEQFF. The CDR3 nucleotides are TGTGCCATCAGCCAGCTAGCGGGAGGGCCTAGCAATGAGCAGTTCTTC.

The gene calls are TRBV20-1 and TRBJ2-7, with TRBD2 identical over 8 bases. Losses at the gene ends were 3 bases for V and 2 bases for J; bases not matched to a gene: 15. The CDR3 totals 17 residues. CDR1 DFQATT and CDR2 SNEGSKA come from the germline V gene (reference sequence). The CDR3 nucleotides read TGCAGTGCTAGCCCGGCCTGGGAAGCGGGAGTCCCCTACGAGCAGTACTTC. Its translation is CSASPAWEAGVPYEQYF.

This sequence joins TRBV4-1 and TRBJ2-7; 10 positions agree with TRBD1. The trim removed 4 bases at V and 5 bases at J, leaving 20 bases unmatched. Germline V CDR1 and CDR2: MGHRA, YSYEKL. The CDR3 is made up of 19 amino acids. CDR3 bases: TGCGCCAGCAGCCCGCTATTGGGACAGGGGTTTGTCGCGAAGGACGAGCAGTACTTC. As protein: CASSPLLGQGFVAKDEQYF.

This clonotype was counted only a few times. The rearrangement joins TRBV5-1 to TRBJ1-1, with D maybe TRBD1 (6 bases). CDR1 and CDR2 from the germline V gene are SGHRS and YFSETQ. V lost 0 bases and J lost 0, with 12 bases in between. This CDR3 is built from 16 residues. CDR3 region: CASSLAQGLMNTEAFF. The CDR3 nucleotides read TGCGCCAGCAGCTTGGCACAGGGACTTATGAACACTGAAGCTTTCTTT.

The chain is built from TRBV20-1 and TRBJ1-1, with 9 bases that match TRBD1. Germline V gene data show CDR1 as DFQATT and CDR2 as SNEGSKA (reference sequence). This CDR3 comprises 12 residues. V shed 5 bases, J shed 4 bases, and the junction held 2 bases outside the gene matches. CDR3 nucleotide sequence: TGCAGTGCTGAGACAGGGGGCACTGAAGCTTTCTTT. Translating gives CSAETGGTEAFF.

J is TRBJ2-5 and V is TRBV7-9; unclear D gene. The CDR3 covers 14 residues. Germline CDR1 is SEHNR and CDR2 is FQNEAQ (reference sequence). Trimming removed 4 bases from V and 5 bases from J, with 14 bases in between. DNA of the CDR3: TGTGCCAGCAGCTCCGAGGAGTCGTGGGAGACCCAGTACTTC. It is translated as CASSSEESWETQYF. Based on the CDR3 plus reference TRBV7-9 and TRBJ2-5, the full variable domain is DTGVSQNPRHKITKRGQNVTFRCDPISEHNRLYWYRQTLGQGPEFLTYFQNEAQLEKSRLLSDRFSAERPKGSFSTLEIQRTEQGDSAMYLCASSSEESWETQYFGPGTRLLVL.

This chain uses TRBV5-1 with TRBJ1-5; weak D call: TRBD1 (6 bases). Germline CDR1 SGHRS, CDR2 YFSETQ. The V and J ends lost 3 bases and 5 bases respectively, with 15 bases between them. The CDR3 runs to 15 residues. The CDR3 region is CASSSRGGKDQPQHF. The CDR3 DNA follows: TGCGCCAGCAGCTCCAGAGGGGGGAAGGATCAGCCCCAGCATTTT.

This clonotype was observed a few times. This chain connects TRBV15 to TRBJ2-1; D uncertain. The germline V gene encodes CDR1 LNHNV and CDR2 YYDKDF (reference sequence). V was cut by 0 bases and J by 0 bases, with 6 bases left in between. The CDR3 contains 15 residues. The CDR3 region is CATSRDRASYNEQFF. CDR3 nucleotide sequence: TGTGCCACCAGCAGAGACAGAGCCTCCTACAATGAGCAGTTCTTC.

In this sample, this clonotype turned up a few times. The chain uses TRBV18 and TRBJ2-2, with D possibly matching TRBD2 (6 bases). The germline V and J ends were trimmed by 1 base and 0 bases, with 15 bases remaining between them. The CDR3 has 18 amino acids. The germline CDR1 and CDR2 sequences are KGHSH and LQKENI. The DNA of the CDR3 is TGTGCCAGCTCACCACATGCGGGGCGGGTCTCGAACACCGGGGAGCTGTTTTTT. This sequence encodes CASSPHAGRVSNTGELFF.

Ten or more counts support this clonotype. CDR3 nucleotides: TGCGCCAGCAGCCTCGACTTTCAGGGGGCGTATACAGATACGCAGTATTTT. This codes for CASSLDFQGAYTDTQYF. The rearrangement uses TRBV5-1 and TRBJ2-3, with 8 bases that match TRBD1. CDR1 SGHRS and CDR2 YFSETQ come from the germline V gene. This CDR3 spans 17 amino acids. V lost 4 bases, J lost 3 bases, and 13 bases stayed unmatched.

The table lists this clonotype with a few counts. CDR3 in DNA: TGTGCCAGCAGCCCCGGACCTGGGGCAACGACCTACGAGCAGTACTTC. It is translated as CASSPGPGATTYEQYF. The chain recombines TRBV4-2 with TRBJ2-7; TRBD1 is a possible D gene (5 bases). Germline CDR1 reads LGHNA; CDR2 reads YNFKEQ. The CDR3 contains 16 residues. Trimming removed 4 bases from V and 2 bases from J, with 18 bases in between.

In its sample, this clonotype was seen many times. This chain connects TRBV7-9 to TRBJ2-5, with D tentatively TRBD1 or TRBD2 (5 bases each). With 5 bases removed from V and 7 bases from J, the gap between germline ends came to 11 bases. Germline V gene lookup returns CDR1 SEHNR and CDR2 FQNEAQ (reference sequence). CDR3 size: 12 residues. CDR3 sequence: CASSTGTGTQYF. CDR3 nucleotide sequence: TGTGCCAGCAGCACTGGGACGGGGACCCAGTACTTC.

This clonotype turned up a few times. The chain uses TRBV7-8 and TRBJ2-7, with a possible D match to TRBD1 (5 bases). Germline values: CDR1 SGHVS, CDR2 FQNEAQ. V was clipped by 5 bases and J by 7 bases, with 24 bases between them. The CDR3 contains 16 residues. The CDR3 bases are TGTGCCAGCAGCCGTACGACAGTGTCTGGGTCGAGGGAGCAGTACTTC. Protein product: CASSRTTVSGSREQYF.